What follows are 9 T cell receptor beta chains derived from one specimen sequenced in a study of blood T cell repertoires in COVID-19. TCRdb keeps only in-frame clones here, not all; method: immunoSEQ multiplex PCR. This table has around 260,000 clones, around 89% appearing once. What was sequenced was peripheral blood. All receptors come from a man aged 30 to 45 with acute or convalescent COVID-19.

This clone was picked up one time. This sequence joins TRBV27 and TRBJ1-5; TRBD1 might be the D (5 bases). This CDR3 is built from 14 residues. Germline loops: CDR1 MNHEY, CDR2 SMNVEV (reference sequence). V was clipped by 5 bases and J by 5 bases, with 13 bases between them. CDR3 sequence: CASSVDRTHQPQHF. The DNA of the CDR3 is TGTGCCAGCAGTGTCGACAGAACCCATCAGCCCCAGCATTTT.

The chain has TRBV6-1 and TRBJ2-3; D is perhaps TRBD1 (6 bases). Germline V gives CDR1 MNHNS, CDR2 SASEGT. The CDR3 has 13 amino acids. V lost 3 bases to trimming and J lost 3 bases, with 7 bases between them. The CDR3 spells CASSDRGTDTQYF. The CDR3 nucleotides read TGTGCCAGCAGTGACAGGGGTACAGATACGCAGTATTTT.

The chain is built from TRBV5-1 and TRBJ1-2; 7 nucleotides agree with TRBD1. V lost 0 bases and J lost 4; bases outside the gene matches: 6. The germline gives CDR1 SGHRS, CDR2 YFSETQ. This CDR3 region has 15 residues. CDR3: CASSLDPAGGYGYTF. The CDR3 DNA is TGCGCCAGCAGCTTGGACCCAGCAGGGGGCTATGGCTACACCTTC.

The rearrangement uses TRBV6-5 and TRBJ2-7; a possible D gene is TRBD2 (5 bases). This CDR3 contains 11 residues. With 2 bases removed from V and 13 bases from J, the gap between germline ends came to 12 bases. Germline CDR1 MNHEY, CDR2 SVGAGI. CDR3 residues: CASSYGGRCYF. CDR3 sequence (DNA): TGTGCCAGCAGTTACGGAGGCCGATGCTACTTC.

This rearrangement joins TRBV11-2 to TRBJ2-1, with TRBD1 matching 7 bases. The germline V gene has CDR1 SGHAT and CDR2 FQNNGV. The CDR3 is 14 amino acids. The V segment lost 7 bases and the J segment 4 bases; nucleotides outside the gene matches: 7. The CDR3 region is CASTPGQRYNEQFF. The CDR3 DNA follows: TGTGCCAGCACGCCGGGACAGAGATACAATGAGCAGTTCTTC.

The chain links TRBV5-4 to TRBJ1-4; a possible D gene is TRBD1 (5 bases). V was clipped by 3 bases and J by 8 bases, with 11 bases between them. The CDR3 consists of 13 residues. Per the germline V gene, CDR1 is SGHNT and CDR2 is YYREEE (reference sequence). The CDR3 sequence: CASSSQGKEKLFF. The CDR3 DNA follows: TGTGCCAGCAGCTCCCAGGGAAAAGAAAAACTGTTTTTT.

The CDR3 DNA is TGTGCCAGCAGCTCCGGGACTAGCGGTTACGAGCAGTACTTC. Translating gives CASSSGTSGYEQYF. This chain uses TRBV6-5 with TRBJ2-7, with TRBD2 matching over 11 bases. CDR1 is MNHEY and CDR2 is SVGAGI in the germline V gene. This CDR3 is built from 14 residues. Unmatched junction bases numbered 5, after V lost 6 bases and J lost 4 bases.

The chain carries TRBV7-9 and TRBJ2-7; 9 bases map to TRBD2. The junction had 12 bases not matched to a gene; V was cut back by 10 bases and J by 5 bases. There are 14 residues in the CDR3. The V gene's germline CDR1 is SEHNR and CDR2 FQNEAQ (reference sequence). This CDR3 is CAIPFAGGANEQYF. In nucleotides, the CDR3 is TGTGCCATTCCGTTCGCGGGAGGGGCAAACGAGCAGTACTTC.

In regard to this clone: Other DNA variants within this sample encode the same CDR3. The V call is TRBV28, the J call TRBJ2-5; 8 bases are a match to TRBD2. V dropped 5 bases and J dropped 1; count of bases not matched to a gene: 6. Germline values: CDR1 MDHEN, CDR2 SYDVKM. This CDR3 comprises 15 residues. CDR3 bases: TGTGCCAGCAGTGCGCCTGGGACTAGCCAAGAGACCCAGTACTTC. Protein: CASSAPGTSQETQYF.